This passage covers 27 T cell receptor beta chains from one sample sequenced in a study of blood T cell repertoires in COVID-19. The table came from immunoSEQ multiplex PCR; TCRdb's copy has only in-frame clones and leaves some out. Of approximately 80,000 clones in the sample, around 81% were seen once. Specimen: peripheral blood. All receptors derive from an older man with acute or convalescent COVID-19.

The CDR3 here is CASSSTGTSGTLQETQYF. For the CDR3, the DNA is TGTGCCAGCAGCTCTACCGGGACTAGCGGGACCCTCCAAGAGACCCAGTACTTC. V and J are TRBV7-9 and TRBJ2-5, with 13 bases that match TRBD2. Germline V CDR1 and CDR2: SEHNR, FQNEAQ (reference sequence). Trimming removed 4 bases from V and 1 base from J; junction bases left unmatched: 9. This CDR3 has 18 amino acids.

The rearrangement joins TRBV28 to TRBJ1-6; 9 nucleotides align to TRBD1. Trimming at V came to 1 base and at J to 6 bases, leaving 4 bases not matched to a gene. The CDR3 is made up of 16 amino acids. Germline V lookup: CDR1 MDHEN, CDR2 SYDVKM. The CDR3 coding sequence is TGTGCCAGCAGTTTATTCCCGACAGGGGGTAATTCACCCCTCCACTTT. Its translation is CASSLFPTGGNSPLHF.

V gene TRBV27 combines with J gene TRBJ2-1; 13 bases agree with TRBD2. Trimming at V came to 5 bases and at J to 3 bases, leaving 7 bases not matched to a gene. Looked up from germline, CDR1 is MNHEY and CDR2 is SMNVEV (reference sequence). The CDR3 covers 17 residues. This chain's CDR3 is CASSHQTSGRLYNEQFF. DNA of the CDR3: TGTGCCAGCAGTCACCAGACTAGCGGGAGGCTCTACAATGAGCAGTTCTTC.

The chain combines TRBV3-1 (or the pseudogene TRBV3-2) with TRBJ2-5, with 9 bases matching TRBD2. Germline trimming cut 4 bases from V and 3 bases from J; bases unmatched to any gene: 12. This CDR3 is built from 17 residues. The germline V gene encodes CDR1 LGHDT and CDR2 YNNKEL (reference sequence). CDR3 in amino acids: CASSPFRRGRAEETQYF. CDR3 bases: TGTGCCAGCAGCCCTTTCCGCCGCGGGAGGGCCGAAGAGACCCAGTACTTC.

This clone was detected a few times. V usage is TRBV28 and J usage is TRBJ1-6, with 9 bases matching TRBD1. Trimming took 5 bases from V and 8 from J; bases not matched to a gene: 7. Germline V gene data show CDR1 as MDHEN and CDR2 as SYDVKM. The CDR3 runs 15 residues. The CDR3 nucleotides are TGTGCCAGCAGTCCTTGGGGACAGGGACATTCACCCCTCCACTTT. Translating gives CASSPWGQGHSPLHF.

This rearrangement joins TRBV28 to TRBJ1-5, with 8 bases fitting TRBD1. The CDR3 extends over 17 amino acids. The V and J ends lost 5 bases and 2 bases, in that order; junction bases with no gene match: 11. The germline gives CDR1 MDHEN, CDR2 SYDVKM. CDR3 residues: CASSLDRGGKGNQPQHF. DNA for the CDR3: TGTGCCAGCAGTCTAGACAGGGGCGGGAAGGGCAATCAGCCCCAGCATTTT.

This chain uses TRBV19 with TRBJ2-4; 10 bases align to TRBD1. From germline, CDR1 is LNHDA and CDR2 SQIVND (reference sequence). The length of the CDR3 is 16 residues. With 5 bases clipped from V and 1 base from J, the junction kept 5 bases outside the gene matches. CDR3 bases: TGTGCCAGTAGTGGGGGACAGGGGATCGCCAAAAACATTCAGTACTTC. Residues: CASSGGQGIAKNIQYF.

This chain connects TRBV5-1 to TRBJ1-2; D gene ambiguous. The V gene lost 2 bases and the J gene lost 7 bases, with 12 bases spanning the gap. CDR3 length: 13 amino acids. Germline V CDR1 and CDR2: SGHRS, YFSETQ. In nucleotides, the CDR3 is TGCGCCAGCAGCTTCTCCGGGGAGGCTGGCTACACCTTC. Translating it yields CASSFSGEAGYTF.

This clone occurred once. The chain couples TRBV5-1 to TRBJ1-2, with D possibly TRBD1 on 5 matching bases. The CDR3 consists of 16 residues. V was cut by 2 bases and J by 0 bases, with 14 bases left in between. Germline V lookup: CDR1 SGHRS, CDR2 YFSETQ. The CDR3, as DNA: TGCGCCAGCAGCTTCGGGGGAGGGGCAGCTAACTATGGCTACACCTTC. It yields the protein CASSFGGGAANYGYTF. The whole variable domain, filled in from reference TRBV5-1 and TRBJ1-2, reads KAGVTQTPRYLIKTRGQQVTLSCSPISGHRSVSWYQQTPGQGLQFLFEYFSETQRNKGNFPGRFSGRQFSNSRSEMNVSTLELGDSALYLCASSFGGGAANYGYTFGSGTRLTVV.

In its sample, this clone was seen once. V and J are TRBV16 and TRBJ1-1; 7 bases fit TRBD1. The CDR3 runs to 14 residues. V shed 1 base and J 3 bases; nucleotides not matched to a gene: 2. Germline CDR1 KGHSY, CDR2 FQNENV. The CDR3 DNA reads as TGTGCCAGCAGCCAATTAGACAGGGACACTGAAGCTTTCTTT. Protein sequence: CASSQLDRDTEAFF.

This clone came up a few times. This chain joins TRBV19 and TRBJ1-4; perhaps TRBD1 as D (5 bases). CDR1 and CDR2 (germline): LNHDA, SQIVND (reference sequence). The length of the CDR3 is 15 residues. Between the trimmed V and J ends, which lost 5 bases and 7 bases, there was a span of 17 bases. This CDR3 is CASSSSGMRSEKLFF. CDR3 DNA: TGTGCCAGTAGTTCCTCAGGGATGCGGAGTGAAAAACTGTTTTTT.

The V and J genes are TRBV18 and TRBJ2-1; 9 bases are shared with TRBD2. Germline V gene lookup returns CDR1 KGHSH and CDR2 LQKENI. Losses at the gene ends were 3 bases for V and 7 bases for J; bases not matched to a gene: 10. The CDR3 extends over 16 amino acids. The CDR3 sequence is CASSPSLVAGVNEQFF. CDR3 nucleotide sequence: TGTGCCAGCTCACCCTCATTGGTAGCGGGAGTAAATGAGCAGTTCTTC.

This clone has a handful of counts. V usage is TRBV6-5 and J usage is TRBJ1-5; 8 positions match TRBD1. Trimming took 5 bases from V and 4 from J; bases not matched to a gene: 7. Germline-derived CDR1 and CDR2 are MNHEY and SVGAGI. The length of the CDR3 is 15 residues. CDR3 sequence reads: CASSRTGPRNQPQHF. DNA of the CDR3: TGTGCCAGCAGTCGGACAGGGCCTAGAAATCAGCCCCAGCATTTT.

The V and J genes are TRBV18 and TRBJ2-1; 14 nucleotides agree with TRBD2. The CDR3 length is 17 residues. Germline lookup yields CDR1 KGHSH and CDR2 LQKENI. Unmatched junction bases numbered 7, after V lost 4 bases and J lost 5 bases. In DNA, the CDR3 is TGTGCCAGCTCACAGGGACTAGCGGGAGAAGCCAACAATGAGCAGTTCTTC. Its translation is CASSQGLAGEANNEQFF.

This clone was counted once. V gene TRBV19 combines with J gene TRBJ2-7; 10 nucleotides line up with TRBD2. V trimming: 4 bases; J trimming: 5 bases; junction bases outside the gene matches: 14. The CDR3 sequence is 17 residues long. Germline V lookup: CDR1 LNHDA, CDR2 SQIVND (reference sequence). The CDR3 is CASSRGAGGTDLNEQYF. The CDR3 coding sequence is TGTGCCAGTAGTAGAGGAGCGGGAGGGACGGACCTGAACGAGCAGTACTTC.

This sequence joins TRBV30 and TRBJ1-1, with 7 bases aligning to TRBD1. CDR1 GTSNPN and CDR2 SVGIG come from the germline V gene (reference sequence). This CDR3 is built from 14 residues. The junction had 1 base not matched to a gene; V was cut back by 0 bases and J by 0 bases. The CDR3 spells CAWSVQGMNTEAFF. In nucleotides, the CDR3 is TGTGCCTGGAGTGTACAGGGGATGAACACTGAAGCTTTCTTT.

The CDR3 loop reads CASSLDRAGANVLTF. CDR3 coding DNA: TGTGCCAGCAGCTTGGACAGGGCTGGGGCCAACGTCCTGACTTTC. This chain connects TRBV7-3 to TRBJ2-6; TRBD1 aligns across 8 bases. The germline V gene has CDR1 SGHTA and CDR2 FQGTGA. The V gene end was trimmed by 3 bases and the J gene end by 2 bases; junction bases not matched to a gene: 0. The CDR3 has 15 residues.

The V and J genes are TRBV16 and TRBJ2-1, with a tentative D call TRBD2 (5 bases). V was cut by 0 bases and J by 6 bases, with 9 bases left in between. CDR3 length equals 14 residues. CDR1 and CDR2 from the germline V gene are KGHSY and FQNENV. Written as DNA, the CDR3 is TGTGCCAGCAGCCAATCGCGGAGGCGCAATGAGCAGTTCTTC. It codes for CASSQSRRRNEQFF.

The gene calls are TRBV4-2 and TRBJ2-7; the D is unclear. The length of the CDR3 is 15 residues. V gave up 0 bases and J gave up 5 bases, with 14 bases separating them. Germline-derived CDR1 and CDR2 are LGHNA and YNFKEQ. CDR3 loop: CASSQDISPRDEQYF. The CDR3 DNA reads TGTGCCAGCAGCCAAGATATTAGCCCCCGGGACGAGCAGTACTTC.

J is TRBJ2-1 and V is TRBV4-1, with D possibly TRBD1 on 5 matching bases. V lost 2 bases, J lost 6 bases, and 17 bases lay in between. Germline V gene data show CDR1 as MGHRA and CDR2 as YSYEKL. This CDR3 is 16 amino acids long. In DNA, the CDR3 is TGCGCCAGCAGCCAATATAGGGGTAGATCAGGCAATGAGCAGTTCTTC. Translating gives CASSQYRGRSGNEQFF.

The table lists this clone with a count of one. CDR3 in DNA: TGTGCCAGCACCCGCGGCGGGGGCTCCTACGAGCAGTACTTC. As protein: CASTRGGGSYEQYF. The genes are TRBV3-1 (or the pseudogene TRBV3-2) and TRBJ2-7; 7 nucleotides match TRBD2. With V trimmed by 7 bases and J by 0 bases, 6 bases remained unmatched. The germline gives CDR1 LGHDT, CDR2 YNNKEL (reference sequence). CDR3 size: 14 residues.

The V call is TRBV18, the J call TRBJ1-1; 10 nucleotides match TRBD1. The CDR3 covers 13 residues. V shed 4 bases and J 10 bases; nucleotides not matched to a gene: 6. Germline V CDR1 and CDR2: KGHSH, LQKENI. Here the CDR3 reads CASSRERDRGAFF. For the CDR3, the DNA is TGTGCCAGCTCACGAGAGAGGGACAGGGGAGCTTTCTTT.

The CDR3 nucleotides are TGTGCCAGCAGCAAGACTAGCGGGGCTTACAATGAGCAGTTCTTC. Translating gives CASSKTSGAYNEQFF. The rearrangement joins TRBV7-2 to TRBJ2-1, with 11 bases fitting TRBD2. This CDR3 spans 15 amino acids. The V gene's germline CDR1 is SGHTA and CDR2 FQGNSA. J lost 4 bases, V lost 5 bases, and 4 bases had no gene match.

The V gene is TRBV5-1, the J gene TRBJ2-1, with 12 bases that match TRBD1. Germline V gene data show CDR1 as SGHRS and CDR2 as YFSETQ. The CDR3 is 18 residues long. Unmatched junction bases numbered 13, after V lost 4 bases and J lost 5 bases. This CDR3 reads CASSIGTGGWRSDNEQFF. For the CDR3, the DNA is TGCGCCAGCAGCATAGGGACAGGGGGCTGGCGGAGTGACAATGAGCAGTTCTTC.

The genes are TRBV5-1 and TRBJ2-7; 7 nucleotides agree with TRBD2. Unmatched junction bases numbered 10, after V lost 0 bases and J lost 4 bases. Germline assignment: CDR1 SGHRS and CDR2 YFSETQ. The CDR3 is made up of 16 amino acids. The DNA of the CDR3 is TGCGCCAGCAGCTTGGGGTCTGCGGGAGTAAATTACGAGCAGTACTTC. Its protein is CASSLGSAGVNYEQYF.

The chain links TRBV28 to TRBJ1-1, with 10 bases lining up with TRBD1. CDR1 and CDR2 from the germline V gene are MDHEN and SYDVKM. The CDR3 runs to 16 residues. V was pared by 6 bases and J by 1 base, with 8 bases of the junction left unmatched. Written as DNA, the CDR3 is TGTGCCAGCAGAACCGGGACAGGGGCGGAGAACACTGAAGCTTTCTTT. Amino acids: CASRTGTGAENTEAFF. Full variable domain (missing parts from reference TRBV28 and TRBJ1-1): DVKVTQSSRYLVKRTGEKVFLECVQDMDHENMFWYRQDPGLGLRLIYFSYDVKMKEKGDIPEGYSVSREKKERFSLILESASTNQTSMYLCASRTGTGAENTEAFFGQGTRLTVV.

This chain joins TRBV28 and TRBJ2-7; TRBD2 aligns across 14 bases. The CDR3 loop spans 18 amino acids. The germline V gene encodes CDR1 MDHEN and CDR2 SYDVKM. Unmatched junction bases numbered 13, after V lost 4 bases and J lost 5 bases. The CDR3 DNA is TGTGCCAGCAGTTCACCTTCGACTAGCGGGAGGGCCGGGAACGAGCAGTACTTC. It specifies CASSSPSTSGRAGNEQYF.